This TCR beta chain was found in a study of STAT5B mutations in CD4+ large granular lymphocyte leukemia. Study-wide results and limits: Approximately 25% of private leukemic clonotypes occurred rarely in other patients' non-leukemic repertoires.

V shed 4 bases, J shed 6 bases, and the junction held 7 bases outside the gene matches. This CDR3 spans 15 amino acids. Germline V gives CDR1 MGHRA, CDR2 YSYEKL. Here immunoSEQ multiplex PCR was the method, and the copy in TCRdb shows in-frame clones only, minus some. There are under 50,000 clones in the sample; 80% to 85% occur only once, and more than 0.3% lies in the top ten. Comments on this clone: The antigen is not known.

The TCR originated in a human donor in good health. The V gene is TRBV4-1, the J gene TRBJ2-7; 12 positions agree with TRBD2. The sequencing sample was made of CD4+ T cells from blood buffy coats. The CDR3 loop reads CASSPRLAGESEQYF. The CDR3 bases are TGCGCCAGCAGCCCCCGACTAGCGGGAGAGTCCGAGCAGTACTTC.